A selection of T cell receptor beta chains follows, all from one sample in a study of T cells in Graves' hyperthyroidism and ophthalmopathy. One entry per CDR3 protein, called by TCRdb with MiXCR from the multiplex PCR reads. The data show hundreds of thousands of distinct CDR3 sequences, approximately 23% seen once. The material sequenced was blood. The receptors derive from a woman aged 40 to 55 with Graves' ophthalmopathy. Each CDR3 is given with its conserved first and last residue. Not all rows give a size; the values are once, few, many and, for expanded clones, a class.

v_call	j_call	clone_size	cdr3_aa
TRBV24-1	TRBJ2-7	.	CATSDLGASGEVEQYF
TRBV7-7	TRBJ2-7	many	CASSFGTGDTYEQYF
TRBV6-5	TRBJ1-5	.	CASSYGQYSNQPQHF
TRBV30	TRBJ2-5	many	CACNLGGRDQETQYF
TRBV5-1	TRBJ1-2	.	CASSPGTAAPGYGYTF
TRBV6-1	TRBJ2-7	.	CASAQGASYEQYF
TRBV12-3/TRBV12-4	TRBJ1-1	.	CASCPGGMNTEAFF
TRBV30	TRBJ2-7	many	CAWSSGVSSYEQYF
TRBV2	TRBJ2-2	.	CASSRDSANTGELFF
TRBV6-1	TRBJ2-7	.	CASRLAFSYEQYF
TRBV4-3	TRBJ1-1	.	CASSQDRALNTEAFF
TRBV6-5	TRBJ2-5	.	CASSSPVKTQYF
TRBV4-2	TRBJ1-5	many	CASSQGTGWNQPQHF
TRBV11-2	TRBJ2-5	.	CASSARGKVRQETQYF
TRBV9	TRBJ2-5	many	CASSSGRDYQETQYF
TRBV28	TRBJ1-6	.	CASSSRLTSYNSPLHF
TRBV6-5	TRBJ1-2	.	CASSTPGGGGYGYTF
TRBV24-1	TRBJ1-1	many	CATSDPRTGGEAFF
TRBV30	TRBJ1-1	many	CAWSVGGEAFF
TRBV6-1	TRBJ1-5	.	CASTTPGGALGQPQHF
TRBV15	TRBJ1-5	many	CATSTGSPNQPQHF
TRBV6-1	TRBJ1-1	.	CASSESANTEAFF
TRBV6-5	TRBJ2-2	many	CASSYSGRTGELFF
TRBV6-1	TRBJ2-5	.	CASSDRLQTQYF
TRBV6-2/TRBV6-3	TRBJ2-2	.	CASGRTSGSPGELFF
TRBV10-3	TRBJ2-7	many	CAISPDQTYEQYF